The 7 T cell receptor beta chains below all came from one sample that was sequenced in a study of cytomegalovirus exposure and HLA in healthy donors. 60 Vbeta and 13 Jbeta primers were used in PCR. Repertoires were generated with immunoSEQ multiplex PCR, while TCRdb's copy carries only in-frame clones and drops some. This sample has more than 95,000 clones, with roughly 86% found just once. The sample was PBMCs. The receptor source for this set is a man between 18 and 35 years old in good health and CMV-seronegative.

J is TRBJ1-2 and V is TRBV11-2, with TRBD1 as a possible D gene (6 bases). Germline lookup yields CDR1 SGHAT and CDR2 FQNNGV. V dropped 5 bases and J dropped 8 bases, with 27 bases sitting between them. This CDR3 has 17 residues. Here the CDR3 reads CASSTYRATEYGAGYTF. DNA for the CDR3: TGTGCCAGCAGCACCTACAGGGCTACGGAGTATGGGGCCGGCTACACCTTC.

The chain employs TRBV2 and TRBJ1-6; D gene uncertain. The CDR3 sequence is 13 residues long. The germline V gene has CDR1 SNHLY and CDR2 FYNNEI. V lost 7 bases to trimming and J lost 9 bases, with 13 bases between them. CDR3 sequence: CASTSTRGSPLHF. Written as DNA, the CDR3 is TGTGCCAGCACCTCAACGCGGGGTTCACCCCTCCACTTT. The full variable domain, rest sourced from reference TRBV2 and TRBJ1-6, is EPEVTQTPSHQVTQMGQEVILRCVPISNHLYFYWYRQILGQKVEFLVSFYNNEISEKSEIFDDQFSVERPDGSNFTLKIRSTKLEDSAMYFCASTSTRGSPLHFGNGTRLTVT.

The genes are TRBV28 and TRBJ2-1; 10 nucleotides align to TRBD2. Trimming at V came to 7 bases and at J to 7 bases, leaving 7 bases not matched to a gene. There are 14 residues in the CDR3. Germline-derived CDR1 and CDR2 are MDHEN and SYDVKM. The CDR3 nucleotides read TGTGCCAGCAAACCAGCGGGGGGGCGGAATGAGCAGTTCTTC. As protein: CASKPAGGRNEQFF. The entire variable domain, with the rest obtained from reference TRBV28 and TRBJ2-1, is as follows: DVKVTQSSRYLVKRTGEKVFLECVQDMDHENMFWYRQDPGLGLRLIYFSYDVKMKEKGDIPEGYSVSREKKERFSLILESASTNQTSMYLCASKPAGGRNEQFFGPGTRLTVL.

The chain combines TRBV6-4 with TRBJ1-5; D ambiguous. CDR1 MRHNA and CDR2 SNTAGT come from the germline V gene. This CDR3 has 14 amino acids. Trimming removed 0 bases from V and 3 bases from J, with 6 bases in between. The CDR3 protein is CASSDSPDNQPQHF. CDR3 nucleotides: TGTGCCAGCAGTGACTCGCCAGACAATCAGCCCCAGCATTTT.

This rearrangement joins TRBV7-9 to TRBJ2-7; 8 nucleotides match TRBD1. This CDR3 region has 14 residues. Germline lookup yields CDR1 SEHNR and CDR2 FQNEAQ (reference sequence). J gave up 5 bases and V 5 bases, and 8 bases lay outside the gene matches. CDR3 nucleotides: TGTGCCAGCAGCCCAGACAGGGGCCTCAACGAGCAGTACTTC. This sequence encodes CASSPDRGLNEQYF.

The chain links TRBV29-1 to TRBJ2-7; 9 bases agree with TRBD2. Germline-derived CDR1 and CDR2 are SQVTM and ANQGSEA. The CDR3 sequence is 14 residues long. The trim removed 3 bases at V and 4 bases at J, leaving 7 bases unmatched. The CDR3 DNA reads as TGCAGCGTTGAGGGGAGCGGGGGGCCTTACGAGCAGTACTTC. This translates into CSVEGSGGPYEQYF.

The genes are TRBV5-1 and TRBJ1-6, with a tentative D call TRBD1 (5 bases). Germline V gene lookup returns CDR1 SGHRS and CDR2 YFSETQ. The CDR3 loop spans 14 amino acids. The germline V and J ends were trimmed by 1 base and 10 bases, with 12 bases remaining between them. CDR3 in amino acids: CASSLPTVESPLHF. The CDR3 DNA sequence: TGCGCCAGCAGCTTGCCGACAGTGGAATCACCCCTCCACTTT.